This TCR beta chain appears in the sequencing data of a study of identical twins. TCRdb fed the 5' RACE reads into MiXCR, producing one record per CDR3 protein. The repertoire consists of about 660,000 distinct CDR3 sequences, with approximately 9% occurring once and the leading ten covering 0.8% to 1%. With V trimmed by 5 bases and J by 6 bases, 14 bases remained unmatched. Germline V gives CDR1 MDHEN, CDR2 SYDVKM. The CDR3 has 16 residues. This clonotype was observed a few times. These sequences were also reported in another study, on yellow fever vaccine responses in identical twins.

The receptor comes from a young woman in good health. The sequenced material came from PBMCs. The rearrangement joins TRBV28 to TRBJ2-5, with 8 bases aligning to TRBD2. This CDR3 reads CASSLREGRPQKTQYF. The CDR3 DNA sequence: TGTGCCAGCAGTCTCCGGGAGGGGAGACCCCAGAAGACCCAGTACTTC.